The TCR beta chain under discussion was sequenced for a study of response to subunit inactivated influenza vaccine. Study results and caveats: Each seasonal flu vaccination may recruit only limited new T cells, authors suggested.

This clonotype was found a few times. Antigen: not known. TCRdb called the RT-PCR reads again in MiXCR, with one record for every CDR3 protein. The sample consists of around 580,000 distinct CDR3 sequences, roughly 15% of them appearing once. The sample was PBMCs from blood, taken about 12 days after vaccination. This TCR came from a man aged 45 to 65 who received an inactivated influenza vaccine.

The CDR3 loop is CASSYSARPQETQYF. The CDR3 region has the DNA TGTGCCAGCAGTTACAGCGCCCGACCCCAAGAGACCCAGTACTTC. The rearrangement links TRBV6-5 to TRBJ2-5; D is unclear. Germline V CDR1 and CDR2: MNHEY, SVGAGI. The V end was cut by 2 bases, the J end by 1 base, with 11 bases between. CDR3 length: 15 residues.